This TCR beta chain originates from a study of blood T cell repertoires in COVID-19. Study overall: From T cells, B-cell-depleted T cells, or PBMCs came the material, which was cDNA or gDNA.

The CDR3 runs to 14 residues. With 7 bases clipped from V and 7 bases from J, the junction kept 15 bases outside the gene matches. Germline V lookup: CDR1 SQVTM, CDR2 ANQGSEA. Participant ages covered roughly 18 to 89 years across about two dozen US areas. Participants' reported clinical history set cohort assignment. Original data processing: Nucleated cell counts were estimated from reference gene primer amplification. Sequenced by immunoSEQ multiplex PCR; TCRdb stores in-frame clones only, minus some. V and J calls and clone size are those listed in that table; D and trimming were worked out from the DNA. The sample yields approximately 180,000 clones, about 91% seen once. This clone has a single count.

The chain employs TRBV29-1 and TRBJ2-7; 8 nucleotides match TRBD2. The sequenced sample consisted of PBMCs or T cells enriched from blood (not recorded which). This TCR was recovered from a middle-aged woman with acute COVID-19. CDR3 nucleotide sequence: TGCAGCGCTTCCTTACTAGCGGAGACGGGGGAGCAGTACTTC. Its protein product is CSASLLAETGEQYF.